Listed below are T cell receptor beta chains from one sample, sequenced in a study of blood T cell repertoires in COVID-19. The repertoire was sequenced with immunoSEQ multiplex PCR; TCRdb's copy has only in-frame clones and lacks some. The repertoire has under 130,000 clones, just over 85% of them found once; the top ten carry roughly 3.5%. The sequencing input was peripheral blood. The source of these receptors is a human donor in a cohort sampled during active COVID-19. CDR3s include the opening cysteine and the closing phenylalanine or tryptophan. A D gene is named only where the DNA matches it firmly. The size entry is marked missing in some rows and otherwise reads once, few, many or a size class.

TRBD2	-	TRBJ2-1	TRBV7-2	TGTGCCAGCAGCTCGACCCAACTAGCGGCTTTGAGAAATGAGCAGTTCTTC	CASSSTQLAALRNEQFF
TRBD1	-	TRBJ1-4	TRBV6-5	TGTGCCAGCAGCCGTAACAGGGGGCAGGGTGAAAAACTGTTTTTT	CASSRNRGQGEKLFF
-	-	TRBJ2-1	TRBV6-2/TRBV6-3	TGTGCCAGCAGTTACTCGATATTTGCGGGAGAGCAGTTCTTC	CASSYSIFAGEQFF
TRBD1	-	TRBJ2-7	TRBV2	TGTGCCAGCAGTGCGGTAACAGGGGTTCCTAGCGAGCAGTACTTC	CASSAVTGVPSEQYF
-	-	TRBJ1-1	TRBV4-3	TGCGCCAGCAGCCAACCCCTGAGCACTGAAGCTTTCTTT	CASSQPLSTEAFF
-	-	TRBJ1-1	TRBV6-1	TGTGCCAGCAGTGAAGCGCTGGTCCAGGGACTCGAAGCTTTCTTT	CASSEALVQGLEAFF
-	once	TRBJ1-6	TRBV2	TGTGCCAGCATCACGGGAAGGAATTCACCCCTCCACTTT	CASITGRNSPLHF
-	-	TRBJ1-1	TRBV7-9	TGTGCCAGCAGCCTAGACCAGGGGAACACTGAAGCTTTCTTT	CASSLDQGNTEAFF
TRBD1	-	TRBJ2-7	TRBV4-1	TGCGCCAGCAGCCAAGAGTCGACAGGGGCGGCCTACGAGCAGTACTTC	CASSQESTGAAYEQYF
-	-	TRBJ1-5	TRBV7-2	TGTGCCAGCAGCTTAGCGCTGCCCAGATATAGCAATCAGCCCCAGCATTTT	CASSLALPRYSNQPQHF
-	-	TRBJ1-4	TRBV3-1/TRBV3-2	TGTGCCAGCAGCCCCAATAGGATCGGGGGTCGGGAAAAACTGTTTTTT	CASSPNRIGGREKLFF
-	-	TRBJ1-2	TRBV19	TGTGCCAGTAGTACGCGGTATGGCTACACCTTC	CASSTRYGYTF
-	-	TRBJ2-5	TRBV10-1	TGCGCCAGCAGTGAGTATGGGGACTACCAAGAGACCCAGTACTTC	CASSEYGDYQETQYF
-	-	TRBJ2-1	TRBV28	TGTGCCAGCATCGACCGGCGGATTTACAATGAGCAGTTCTTC	CASIDRRIYNEQFF
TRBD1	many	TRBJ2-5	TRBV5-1	TGCGCCAGCAGCTTGGGGACAGGGGGCCAAGAGACCCAGTACTTC	CASSLGTGGQETQYF
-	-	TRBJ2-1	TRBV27	TGTGCCAGCAGTTTAAGCGGGCGTCCCTACAATGAGCAGTTCTTC	CASSLSGRPYNEQFF
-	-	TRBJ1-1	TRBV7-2	TGTGCCAGCAGCCCTAAGGGGTTTGAAGCTTTCTTT	CASSPKGFEAFF
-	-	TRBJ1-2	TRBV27	TGTGCCAGCAGTCCCCGATGGGGGGGGGCCGGGGTGAGATATGGCTACACCTTC	CASSPRWGGAGVRYGYTF
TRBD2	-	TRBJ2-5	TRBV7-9	TGTGCCAGCAGCTTTAGACTAGCGGGGGGGCAAAAAGAGACCCAGTACTTC	CASSFRLAGGQKETQYF
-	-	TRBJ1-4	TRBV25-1	TGTGCCAGCAGTGGCCACACAGGGATTGGCGAAAAACTGTTTTTT	CASSGHTGIGEKLFF
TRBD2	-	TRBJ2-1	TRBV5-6	TGTGCCAGCAGCTTGGCCGGGGGGGCCGGACAGTTCTTC	CASSLAGGAGQFF
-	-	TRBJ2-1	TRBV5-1	TGCGCCAGCAGCGTCCCGAGCTCCTACAATGAGCAGTTCTTC	CASSVPSSYNEQFF
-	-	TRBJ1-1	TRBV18	TGTGCCAGCTCACCAGGACAGTTTGACACTGAAGCTTTCTTT	CASSPGQFDTEAFF
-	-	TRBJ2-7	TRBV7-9	TGTGCCAGCAGCTTATTTTCCGTGCCGGCGGACGAGCAGTACTTC	CASSLFSVPADEQYF
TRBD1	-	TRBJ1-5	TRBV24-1	TGTGCCACCAGTGATCCCGGACAGGGGGCGAATCAGCCCCAGCATTTT	CATSDPGQGANQPQHF
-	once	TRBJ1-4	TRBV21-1	TGTGCCAGCAGCAAAGAGGAGGGTTGCGTGGGTAATGAAAAACTGTTTTTT	CASSKEEGCVGNEKLFF
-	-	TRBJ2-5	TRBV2	TGTGCCAGCAGTGGGGAGAGAGTGGAGACCCAGTACTTC	CASSGERVETQYF
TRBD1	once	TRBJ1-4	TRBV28	TGTGCCAGCAGTCCCCTACAGGACAGGGTGATGGAAAAACTGTTTTTT	CASSPLQDRVMEKLFF
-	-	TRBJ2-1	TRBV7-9	TGTGCCAGCACCCCATCGGGGTCATTTTCCTACAATGAGCAGTTCTTC	CASTPSGSFSYNEQFF
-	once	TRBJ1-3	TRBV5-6	TGTGCCAGCAGCCCCGACACGAGAGCTGGAAACACCATATATTTT	CASSPDTRAGNTIYF
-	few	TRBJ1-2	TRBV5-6	TGTGCCAGCAGCTTGAACAGGGCTGGCTACACCTTC	CASSLNRAGYTF
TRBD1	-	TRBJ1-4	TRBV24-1	TGTGCCACCGCCTCCGGGACAGGGGATAATGAAAAACTGTTTTTT	CATASGTGDNEKLFF
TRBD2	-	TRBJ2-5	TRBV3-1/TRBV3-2	TGTGCCAGCAGCCAAGCCAGCGGGAGGGCCGACTGGGAGACCCAGTACTTC	CASSQASGRADWETQYF
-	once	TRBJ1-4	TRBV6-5	TGTGCCAGCAGTTCCCGGGAATCGGATGAAAAACTGTTTTTT	CASSSRESDEKLFF
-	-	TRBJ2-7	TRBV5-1	TGCGCCAGCCGGGTGGGACTGGGTTACGAGCAGTACTTC	CASRVGLGYEQYF
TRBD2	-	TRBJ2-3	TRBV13	TGTGCCAGCAGCCAGCCGGAGCGGGGTAGCACAGATACGCAGTATTTT	CASSQPERGSTDTQYF
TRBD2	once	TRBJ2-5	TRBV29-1	TGCAGCGTTGAACGGGGGTCTTACGGTAGCGGGGCCCTCGGGGAGACCCAGTACTTC	CSVERGSYGSGALGETQYF
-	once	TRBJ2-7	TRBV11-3	TGTGCCAGCAGCTCTCAGGGAAACGAGCAGTACTTC	CASSSQGNEQYF
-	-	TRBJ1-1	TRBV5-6	TGTGCCAGCAGCCCTTGGACAACCTCGAACACTGAAGCTTTCTTT	CASSPWTTSNTEAFF
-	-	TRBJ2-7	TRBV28	TGTGCCACCTATTACAGGGAATTGGACGAGCAGTACTTC	CATYYRELDEQYF
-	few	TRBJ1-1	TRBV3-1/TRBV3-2	TGTGCCAGCAGCCAAGACGCCGCCCGGGGCACTGAAGCTTTCTTT	CASSQDAARGTEAFF
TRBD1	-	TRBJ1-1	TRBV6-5	TGTGCCAGCAGGTATTACAGGGGCGCTGAAGCTTTCTTT	CASRYYRGAEAFF
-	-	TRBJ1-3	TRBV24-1	TGTGCCACCAGTGCATGGGGGGGCCTCTTAACTGGAAACACCATATATTTT	CATSAWGGLLTGNTIYF
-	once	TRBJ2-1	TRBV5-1	TGCGCCAGCAGCTTGGTGTCTAGCCACGATGAGCAGTTCTTC	CASSLVSSHDEQFF
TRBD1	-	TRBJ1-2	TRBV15	TGTGCCACCAGCACTCGAACAGGGGAAAATGGCTACACCTTC	CATSTRTGENGYTF
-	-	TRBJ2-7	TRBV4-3	TGCGCCAGCAGCCAGGGGGCTTGGGACGAGCAGTACTTC	CASSQGAWDEQYF
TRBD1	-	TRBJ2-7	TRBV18	TGTGCCAGCTCACCTATAGGACAGGGGACCTACGAGCAGTACTTC	CASSPIGQGTYEQYF
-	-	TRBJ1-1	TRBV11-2	TGTGCCAGCAACCTTCCGGTGAACACTGAAGCTTTCTTT	CASNLPVNTEAFF
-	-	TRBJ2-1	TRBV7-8	TGTGCCAGCAGCTTAGTGCTAGCGAGGGAAGAGCAGTTCTTC	CASSLVLAREEQFF
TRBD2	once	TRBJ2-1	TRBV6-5	TGTGCCAGCAGTAGCAGCGGGAGGAATGAGCAGTTCTTC	CASSSSGRNEQFF
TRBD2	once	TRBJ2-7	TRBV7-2	TGTGCCAGCAGCATAGCGTCACTAGCGGGAGGGTACGAGCAGTACTTC	CASSIASLAGGYEQYF
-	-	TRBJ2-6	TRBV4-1	TGCGCCAGCAGCCAAGTAAGAGGGGGAAGTGGGGCCAACGTCCTGACTTTC	CASSQVRGGSGANVLTF
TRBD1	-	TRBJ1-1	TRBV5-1	TGCGCCAGCAGCAACACAGGGGCCACTGAAGCTTTCTTT	CASSNTGATEAFF
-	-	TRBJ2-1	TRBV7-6	TGTGCCAGCAGCTTACGGGCGGGCTCCTACAATGAGCAGTTCTTC	CASSLRAGSYNEQFF
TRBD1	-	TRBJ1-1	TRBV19	TGTGCCAGTACAGACAGGGGGCGAAGCACTGAAGCTTTCTTT	CASTDRGRSTEAFF
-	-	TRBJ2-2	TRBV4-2	TGTGCCAGCAGCCAGGCCGAGGGCGCCCCGAACACCGGGGAGCTGTTTTTT	CASSQAEGAPNTGELFF